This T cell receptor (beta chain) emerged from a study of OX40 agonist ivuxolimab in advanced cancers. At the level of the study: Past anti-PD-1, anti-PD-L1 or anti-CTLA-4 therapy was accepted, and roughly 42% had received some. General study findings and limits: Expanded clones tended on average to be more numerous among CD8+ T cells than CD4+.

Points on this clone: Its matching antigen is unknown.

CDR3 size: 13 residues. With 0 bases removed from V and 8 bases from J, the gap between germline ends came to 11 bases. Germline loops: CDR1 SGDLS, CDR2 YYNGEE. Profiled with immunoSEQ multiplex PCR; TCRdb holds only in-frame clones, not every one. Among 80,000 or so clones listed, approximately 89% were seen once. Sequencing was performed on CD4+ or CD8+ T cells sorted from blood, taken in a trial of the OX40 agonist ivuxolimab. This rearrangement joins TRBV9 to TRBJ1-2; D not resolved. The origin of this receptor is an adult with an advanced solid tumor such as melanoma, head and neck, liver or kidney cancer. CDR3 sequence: CASSVGWGNGYTF. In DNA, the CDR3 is TGTGCCAGCAGCGTAGGCTGGGGAAACGGCTACACCTTC.